The rows below give T cell receptor beta chains drawn from one sample of a study of blood T cell repertoires in COVID-19. Some clones are missing from TCRdb's copy, which holds only in-frame ones; the method was immunoSEQ multiplex PCR. The repertoire includes around 67,000 clones, around 88% of them detected once, and roughly 2.1% sits in the top ten. Sequenced material: peripheral blood. These receptors originate from an elderly woman with active or convalescent COVID-19. The CDR3 runs from the conserved cysteine through the conserved F or W. D genes are given only for firm matches. Some rows have no size entry. The others give once, few or many, or a class for an expanded clone.

>TRBJ1-5|few|TRBD1|TRBV10-3
TGTGCCCCTCCGGGACAGGGTAGTCCCCAGCATTTT
CAPPGQGSPQHF
>TRBJ1-2|-|-|TRBV12-3/TRBV12-4
TGTGCCAGCAGTGTGTATAACTATGGCTACACCTTC
CASSVYNYGYTF
>TRBJ1-2|-|TRBD1|TRBV7-2
TGTGCCAGCAGCCACACTAACAGGGGGGGCTACACCTTC
CASSHTNRGGYTF
>TRBJ1-2|-|TRBD1|TRBV3-1/TRBV3-2
TGTGCCAGCAGCCAGGGGTCGTTGGGGCAGGGGGCAGGCTACACCTTC
CASSQGSLGQGAGYTF
>TRBJ1-1|-|-|TRBV15
TGTGCCACCAGCAGAACAGGGTTGGTGGGCACTGAAGCTTTCTTT
CATSRTGLVGTEAFF
>TRBJ2-3|-|-|TRBV21-1
TGTGCCAGCAGCAATGTGACAGGGGCCACAGATACGCAGTATTTT
CASSNVTGATDTQYF
>TRBJ2-1|-|-|TRBV3-1/TRBV3-2
TGTGCCAGCAGCCAATGGGAGTGGGTGGATGAGCAGTTCTTC
CASSQWEWVDEQFF
>TRBJ1-2|-|-|TRBV6-4
TGTGCCAGCAGCAGCACGGGGATTGGAGGCTACACCTTC
CASSSTGIGGYTF
>TRBJ1-5|-|-|TRBV19
TGTGCCAGTAGTACCAGGGGTTCTCAGCCCCAGCATTTT
CASSTRGSQPQHF
>TRBJ1-2|-|-|TRBV25-1
TGTGCCAGCAGTGATTCGGGAGGCTACACCTTC
CASSDSGGYTF
>TRBJ1-1|-|-|TRBV11-2
TGTGCCAGCAGCTCCAGGGTCATGAACACTGAAGCTTTCTTT
CASSSRVMNTEAFF
>TRBJ2-5|-|-|TRBV9
TGTGCCAGCAGCGTAGGAGGGACATACCAAGAGACCCAGTACTTC
CASSVGGTYQETQYF
>TRBJ2-3|-|TRBD2|TRBV7-3
TGTGCCAGCAGCCCGGGGGGGAGTGGTAGAGATACGCAGTATTTT
CASSPGGSGRDTQYF
>TRBJ2-3|few|-|TRBV5-1
TGCGCCAGCAGCTTGGCCGACACACAAGATACGCAGTATTTT
CASSLADTQDTQYF
>TRBJ1-4|-|-|TRBV4-3
TGCGCCAGCAGCCAAGATGGTGGAGGGACTAATGAAAAACTGTTTTTT
CASSQDGGGTNEKLFF
>TRBJ2-3|-|TRBD2|TRBV5-1
TGCGCCAGCAGCCCACCTAGCGGGGGCCCCACAGATACGCAGTATTTT
CASSPPSGGPTDTQYF
>TRBJ1-1|-|TRBD1|TRBV14
TGTGCCAGCAGTCGAACCGGGACAGGCGACCACACTGAAGCTTTCTTT
CASSRTGTGDHTEAFF
>TRBJ1-2|few|TRBD1|TRBV11-2
TGTGCCAGCAGCTTACCCCATTCTGGACAGGAGAGAGGCTATGGCTACACCTTC
CASSLPHSGQERGYGYTF
>TRBJ2-2|-|-|TRBV7-2
TGTGCCAGCAGTACCTGGGAGGCCGGGGAGCTGTTTTTT
CASSTWEAGELFF
>TRBJ2-7|-|-|TRBV5-1
TGCGCCAGCAGCAAACAGGGATACGAGCAGTACTTC
CASSKQGYEQYF
>TRBJ1-1|-|-|TRBV6-2/TRBV6-3
TGTGCCAGCAGTTACATGGGCCTGAACACTGAAGCTTTCTTT
CASSYMGLNTEAFF
>TRBJ2-7|-|-|TRBV20-1
TGCAGTGCTAGTGGGGGACTGCTTGACTACGAGCAGTACTTC
CSASGGLLDYEQYF
>TRBJ2-7|-|-|TRBV6-5
TGTGCCAGCAGTTATACGAGGGAGAGGCCCTACGAGCAGTACTTC
CASSYTRERPYEQYF
>TRBJ1-5|-|-|TRBV19
TGTGCCAGTAGCCCCCTTAACTGGCCCCAGCATTTT
CASSPLNWPQHF
>TRBJ2-5|-|-|TRBV15
TGTGCCACCAGCAGAGATACCCTAGGCCAAGAGACCCAGTACTTC
CATSRDTLGQETQYF
>TRBJ2-3|-|TRBD2|TRBV5-1
TGCGCCAGCAGCAGATCCCCGGGACTAGCGCAGACTTCTAGCACAGATACGCAGTATTTT
CASSRSPGLAQTSSTDTQYF
>TRBJ2-3|-|-|TRBV10-3
TGTGCCGTCTCCTCCACTAGCCGGAGGGAAGATACGCAGTATTTT
CAVSSTSRREDTQYF
>TRBJ2-1|-|TRBD2|TRBV7-6
TGTGCCAGCAGCTTAGGCACTAGCGGGAGCGTCGCCAATGAGCAGTTCTTC
CASSLGTSGSVANEQFF
>TRBJ1-2|-|-|TRBV21-1
TGTGCCAGCGCAGGGGGCGCCTATGGCTACACCTTC
CASAGGAYGYTF
>TRBJ2-7|-|TRBD1|TRBV24-1
TGTGCCACTGGGACAGGGAACGAGCAGTACTTC
CATGTGNEQYF
>TRBJ1-6|-|-|TRBV4-1
TGCGCCAGCAGCCAAGATTCACAGGTATTGAATTCACCCCTCCACTTT
CASSQDSQVLNSPLHF
>TRBJ1-1|-|-|TRBV7-9
TGTGCCAGCAGTCTAGCGGGGGATCGGACTGAAGCTTTCTTT
CASSLAGDRTEAFF
>TRBJ2-3|-|TRBD2|TRBV7-2
TGTGCCAGCAGCTTAGGGGTCGGAGCGGGGGTTGGCACAGATACGCAGTATTTT
CASSLGVGAGVGTDTQYF
>TRBJ2-5|-|-|TRBV11-3
TGTGCCAGCAGCTTAGATCCCTCCGGCGAGGCCCAGTACTTC
CASSLDPSGEAQYF
>TRBJ2-3|once|TRBD2|TRBV19
TGTGCCAGTAGTCTCCCCACTAGCGGGGGCGGGGATACGCAGTATTTT
CASSLPTSGGGDTQYF
>TRBJ1-3|-|-|TRBV6-5
TGTGCCAGCAGTTACTCGCGTCCTGACTCTGGAAACACCATATATTTT
CASSYSRPDSGNTIYF
>TRBJ2-2|-|TRBD1|TRBV2
TGTGCCAGCTCGGACAGGGACGGCACCGGGGAGCTGTTTTTT
CASSDRDGTGELFF
>TRBJ1-1|-|-|TRBV12-3/TRBV12-4
TGTGCCACCGCGGGGGGGGACACTGAAGCTTTCTTT
CATAGGDTEAFF
>TRBJ1-2|few|-|TRBV10-3
TGTGCCATCAGTGAGTCGGGGGGGCCGGCGGGCTACACCTTC
CAISESGGPAGYTF